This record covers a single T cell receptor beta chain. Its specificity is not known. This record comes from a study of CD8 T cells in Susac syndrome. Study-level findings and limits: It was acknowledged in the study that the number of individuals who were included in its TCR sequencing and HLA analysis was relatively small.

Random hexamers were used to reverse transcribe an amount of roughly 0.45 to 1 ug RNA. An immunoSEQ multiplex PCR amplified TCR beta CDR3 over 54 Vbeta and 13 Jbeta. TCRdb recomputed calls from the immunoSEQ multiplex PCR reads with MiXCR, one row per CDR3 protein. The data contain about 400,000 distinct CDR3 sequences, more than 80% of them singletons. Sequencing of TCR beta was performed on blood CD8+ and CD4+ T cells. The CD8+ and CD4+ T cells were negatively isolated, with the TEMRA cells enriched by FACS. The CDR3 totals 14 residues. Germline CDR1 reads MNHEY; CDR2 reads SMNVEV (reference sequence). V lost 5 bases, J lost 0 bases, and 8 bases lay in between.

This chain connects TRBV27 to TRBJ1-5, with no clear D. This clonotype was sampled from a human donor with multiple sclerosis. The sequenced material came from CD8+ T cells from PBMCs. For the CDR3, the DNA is TGTGCCAGCAGTCTCACAAATAGCAATCAGCCCCAGCATTTT. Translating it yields CASSLTNSNQPQHF.